The source of this TCR beta chain is a study of spatial heterogeneity in lung cancer. TCRdb used MiXCR to reprocess the 5' RACE reads, holding one entry per CDR3 protein. The sample lists some 41,000 distinct CDR3 sequences, 20% to 25% occurring once. Germline loops: CDR1 WNHNN, CDR2 SYGVQD (reference sequence). V trimming: 8 bases; J trimming: 5 bases; junction bases outside the gene matches: 11. CDR3 length: 15 residues. Documented time point: blood at routine non-recurrence follow-up after resection. This clonotype originated in a female donor with early-stage non-small cell lung cancer. Sample: PBMCs, taken at follow-up. The genes are TRBV10-1 and TRBJ2-1; 8 bases agree with TRBD2. CDR3 sequence reads: CASSPAGVPDNEQFF. In DNA form, the CDR3 reads TGCGCCAGCTCTCCAGCGGGGGTACCTGACAATGAGCAGTTCTTC.